Listed below are T cell receptor beta chains from one sample, sequenced in a study of blood T cell repertoires in COVID-19. Repertoires were generated with immunoSEQ multiplex PCR, while TCRdb's copy carries only in-frame clones and drops some. The table lists some 250,000 clones, over 80% of them singletons, with around 25% in the top ten. Sample: peripheral blood. The receptor set was obtained from a middle-aged man with acute or convalescent COVID-19. Both conserved end residues are part of each CDR3. The D gene is left open where the match is weak. The listing skips clone size in some rows; elsewhere it reads once, few, many or a size class.

size: NA
J: TRBJ1-5
V: TRBV7-2
D: NA
DNA: TGTGCCAGCAGCTCCATCACAGGGATAAATCAGCCCCAGCATTTT
CDR3: CASSSITGINQPQHF

size: NA
J: TRBJ2-3
V: TRBV20-1
D: TRBD2
DNA: TGCAGTGCTAGTCGGGGACTAGCGAGAGATACGCAGTATTTT
CDR3: CSASRGLARDTQYF

size: NA
J: TRBJ2-7
V: TRBV28
D: TRBD2
DNA: TGTGCCAGTCACTTTAGCGGGAGGGCCTCCTACGAGCAGTACTTC
CDR3: CASHFSGRASYEQYF

size: NA
J: TRBJ1-5
V: TRBV19
D: NA
DNA: TGTGCCAGTAGAACCGACAGTTTTAATCAGCCCCAGCATTTT
CDR3: CASRTDSFNQPQHF

size: NA
J: TRBJ1-3
V: TRBV6-5
D: NA
DNA: TGTGCCAGCAGCGCCGTGGGGGGGGCTGGAAACACCATATATTTT
CDR3: CASSAVGGAGNTIYF

size: NA
J: TRBJ2-3
V: TRBV6-5
D: NA
DNA: TGTGCCAGCAGTCCGGACAGACTATCCCAAGATACGCAGTATTTT
CDR3: CASSPDRLSQDTQYF

size: NA
J: TRBJ2-1
V: TRBV2
D: TRBD2
DNA: TGTGCCAGCAGCGTAATTCGGGAGGGCCCTTTGGATGAGCAGTTCTTC
CDR3: CASSVIREGPLDEQFF

size: NA
J: TRBJ1-1
V: TRBV7-9
D: TRBD1
DNA: TGTGCCAGCAGCCGGGCCACACAGGGGGCGATTAAAGCTTTCTTT
CDR3: CASSRATQGAIKAFF

size: NA
J: TRBJ1-3
V: TRBV4-1
D: NA
DNA: TGCGCCAGCGGCCGATCGTGGAATAGGGGGGGCTCTGGAAACACCATATATTTT
CDR3: CASGRSWNRGGSGNTIYF

size: few
J: TRBJ1-2
V: TRBV3-1/TRBV3-2
D: NA
DNA: TGTGCCAGCAGCCCAGGTTCTCTTGGCTACACCTTC
CDR3: CASSPGSLGYTF

size: NA
J: TRBJ1-1
V: TRBV11-2
D: NA
DNA: TGTGCCAGCAGCTTAGTAGGGGGTTTGAACACTGAAGCTTTCTTT
CDR3: CASSLVGGLNTEAFF

size: NA
J: TRBJ2-1
V: TRBV12-5
D: NA
DNA: TGTGCTAGTGGTTTGCCAACAGGGTCGAGTGAGCAGTTCTTC
CDR3: CASGLPTGSSEQFF

size: NA
J: TRBJ2-7
V: TRBV19
D: NA
DNA: TGTGCCAGTAGTACACAACAGGGCTCCTACGAGCAGTACTTC
CDR3: CASSTQQGSYEQYF

size: NA
J: TRBJ2-2
V: TRBV10-2
D: TRBD2
DNA: TGCGCCAGCAGGGCGGGAGCCGGGGAGCTGTTTTTT
CDR3: CASRAGAGELFF

size: NA
J: TRBJ1-5
V: TRBV10-1
D: TRBD1
DNA: TGCGCCAGCAGTCCGGACAGGTTGAGGCAGCCCCAGCATTTT
CDR3: CASSPDRLRQPQHF

size: NA
J: TRBJ1-5
V: TRBV10-3
D: TRBD1
DNA: TGTGCCATCAGTGTAGGACAGGGAGTTCAGCCCCAGCATTTT
CDR3: CAISVGQGVQPQHF

size: NA
J: TRBJ1-2
V: TRBV24-1
D: TRBD1
DNA: TGTGCCACCATAGACAGGGCCCACCTTAACTATGGCTACACCTTC
CDR3: CATIDRAHLNYGYTF

size: NA
J: TRBJ2-3
V: TRBV10-3
D: NA
DNA: TGTGCCATCAGTGAGTCCAGGGTTCAAGATACGCAGTATTTT
CDR3: CAISESRVQDTQYF

size: once
J: TRBJ1-1
V: TRBV15
D: NA
DNA: TGTGCCACCAGCAGAGAAAGGGGAGGGAACACTGAAGCTTTCTTT
CDR3: CATSRERGGNTEAFF

size: once
J: TRBJ1-2
V: TRBV18
D: NA
DNA: TGTGCCAGCTCACCAGAAGCCCGAGCTAACTATGGCTACACCTTC
CDR3: CASSPEARANYGYTF

size: NA
J: TRBJ1-3
V: TRBV13
D: NA
DNA: TGTGCCAGCAGCCTTCGACAGGCGATCTCTGGAAACACCATATATTTT
CDR3: CASSLRQAISGNTIYF

size: NA
J: TRBJ2-2
V: TRBV10-3
D: TRBD2
DNA: TGTGCCATCAGTGAGTCGGGACTAGCGGAAGCACGGACCGGGGAGCTGTTTTTT
CDR3: CAISESGLAEARTGELFF

size: NA
J: TRBJ1-1
V: TRBV13
D: NA
DNA: TGTGCCAGCAGCTTAATTTCAGGGAACACTGAAGCTTTCTTT
CDR3: CASSLISGNTEAFF

size: NA
J: TRBJ1-1
V: TRBV19
D: TRBD1
DNA: TGTGCCAGTAGTATATCCGGGACAGGGGAGTCTGAAGCTTTCTTT
CDR3: CASSISGTGESEAFF

size: NA
J: TRBJ1-5
V: TRBV19
D: TRBD1
DNA: TGTGCCAGTAGTATCGTGACAGGGGCCCAGCCCCAGCATTTT
CDR3: CASSIVTGAQPQHF

size: NA
J: TRBJ1-1
V: TRBV12-5
D: NA
DNA: TGTGCTAGTAGTCAGGGAAAAGCTTTCTTT
CDR3: CASSQGKAFF

size: NA
J: TRBJ2-2
V: TRBV30
D: TRBD2
DNA: TGTGCCTGGAGAGCGGGAGTCACCGGGGAGCTGTTTTTT
CDR3: CAWRAGVTGELFF

size: NA
J: TRBJ1-1
V: TRBV12-3/TRBV12-4
D: NA
DNA: TGTGCCACCTCGAGGAGGCCGGAGACTGAAGCTTTCTTT
CDR3: CATSRRPETEAFF

size: once
J: TRBJ1-5
V: TRBV28
D: NA
DNA: TGTGCCAGCAGCGTCGGACTCTATCAGCCCCAGCATTTT
CDR3: CASSVGLYQPQHF

size: NA
J: TRBJ1-3
V: TRBV12-3/TRBV12-4
D: TRBD1
DNA: TGTGCCAGCGACAGGGGTGGAAACACCATATATTTT
CDR3: CASDRGGNTIYF

size: NA
J: TRBJ2-1
V: TRBV27
D: TRBD2
DNA: TGTGCCAGCAGTTTACCGGGAGGGTACAATGAGCAGTTCTTC
CDR3: CASSLPGGYNEQFF

size: NA
J: TRBJ2-7
V: TRBV11-2
D: NA
DNA: TGTGCCAGCAGCTCCCAAGGGAGCTCCTACGAGCAGTACTTC
CDR3: CASSSQGSSYEQYF

size: once
J: TRBJ1-5
V: TRBV19
D: NA
DNA: TGTGCCAGTAGCCCGACTAATAGCAATCAGCCCCAGCATTTT
CDR3: CASSPTNSNQPQHF

size: NA
J: TRBJ2-3
V: TRBV9
D: NA
DNA: TGTGCCAGCAGCGTAACACCCCGCACAGATACGCAGTATTTT
CDR3: CASSVTPRTDTQYF

size: few
J: TRBJ2-5
V: TRBV11-2
D: NA
DNA: TGTGCCAGCACCGCCCAGGGAATGACCCAGTACTTC
CDR3: CASTAQGMTQYF

size: NA
J: TRBJ1-4
V: TRBV4-3
D: NA
DNA: TGCGCCAGCAGCCAAGATCGGGGGGCAGGGCTTAATGAAAAACTGTTTTTT
CDR3: CASSQDRGAGLNEKLFF

size: NA
J: TRBJ2-3
V: TRBV5-1
D: NA
DNA: TGCGCCAGCAGCTTGGACATAATAGATACGCAGTATTTT
CDR3: CASSLDIIDTQYF

size: NA
J: TRBJ2-5
V: TRBV5-1
D: TRBD2
DNA: TGCGCCAGCAGCTTGGTTCTAGCGGGAGAAGAGACCCAGTACTTC
CDR3: CASSLVLAGEETQYF

size: NA
J: TRBJ1-5
V: TRBV12-2
D: NA
DNA: TGTGCAAGTCGCCAACGACAGCAGATCAATCAGCCCCAGCATTTT
CDR3: CASRQRQQINQPQHF

size: NA
J: TRBJ2-2
V: TRBV29-1
D: NA
DNA: TGCAGCGGATCTAGTTTAGACACCGGGGAGCTGTTTTTT
CDR3: CSGSSLDTGELFF

size: NA
J: TRBJ2-7
V: TRBV7-8
D: TRBD1
DNA: TGTGCCAGCAGCAGCAGCCGACAGGGGGCGCATCGTCCACTCTCCTACGAGCAGTACTTC
CDR3: CASSSSRQGAHRPLSYEQYF

size: NA
J: TRBJ2-2
V: TRBV18
D: NA
DNA: TGTGCCAGCTCACCTTTTTGGAGCGGGCGTTCGAACACCGGGGAGCTGTTTTTT
CDR3: CASSPFWSGRSNTGELFF

size: NA
J: TRBJ1-1
V: TRBV18
D: NA
DNA: TGTGCCAGCTTATTTTTGAACACTGAAGCTTTCTTT
CDR3: CASLFLNTEAFF

size: NA
J: TRBJ2-2
V: TRBV30
D: TRBD1
DNA: TGTGCCTGCCAACAGGGGGCGCGCACCGGGGAGCTGTTTTTT
CDR3: CACQQGARTGELFF

size: once
J: TRBJ2-7
V: TRBV11-2
D: TRBD2
DNA: TGTGCCAGCAGCCCCCCTAGCGGCCCCTACGAGCAGTACTTC
CDR3: CASSPPSGPYEQYF

size: NA
J: TRBJ2-7
V: TRBV4-2
D: NA
DNA: TGTGCCAGCAGCCAAGGAGCAGGTACAGTCTACGAGCAGTACTTC
CDR3: CASSQGAGTVYEQYF

size: NA
J: TRBJ1-1
V: TRBV7-2
D: NA
DNA: TGTGCCAGCAGCTTAGTTACCTCCTTTGCGGGGAGGACTGAAGCTTTCTTT
CDR3: CASSLVTSFAGRTEAFF

size: NA
J: TRBJ2-5
V: TRBV12-3/TRBV12-4
D: NA
DNA: TGTGCCAGCAGTTTAGGAACAACCCAGTACTTC
CDR3: CASSLGTTQYF

size: once
J: TRBJ1-4
V: TRBV28
D: NA
DNA: TGTGCCAGCAGTTTAGTGGGGGGGCCCTTTGAAAAACTGTTTTTT
CDR3: CASSLVGGPFEKLFF

size: NA
J: TRBJ2-3
V: TRBV5-1
D: TRBD2
DNA: TGCGCCAGCAGCTTGGCTCTAGCGGGCCTCACAGATACGCAGTATTTT
CDR3: CASSLALAGLTDTQYF

size: NA
J: TRBJ1-1
V: TRBV3-1/TRBV3-2
D: NA
DNA: TGTGCCAGCAGCCAACGGGTCAACACTGAAGCTTTCTTT
CDR3: CASSQRVNTEAFF

size: NA
J: TRBJ2-1
V: TRBV11-2
D: TRBD2
DNA: TGTGCCAGCAGCTTAAGATTTGCGGCGGGAGGGATCCACAATGAGCAGTTCTTC
CDR3: CASSLRFAAGGIHNEQFF

size: once
J: TRBJ2-3
V: TRBV7-2
D: NA
DNA: TGTGCCAGCAGCTTAGGTGGGGTCAGGGCAGATACGCAGTATTTT
CDR3: CASSLGGVRADTQYF

size: NA
J: TRBJ1-5
V: TRBV4-1
D: NA
DNA: TGCGCCAGCAGCCAGGGCGCATTAGGGGGTAGCAATCAGCCCCAGCATTTT
CDR3: CASSQGALGGSNQPQHF

size: few
J: TRBJ1-2
V: TRBV5-4
D: NA
DNA: TGTGCCAGCAGCTTGGGAGGAGGGGGGGCAATCTATGGCTACACCTTC
CDR3: CASSLGGGGAIYGYTF

size: NA
J: TRBJ2-5
V: TRBV7-9
D: NA
DNA: TGTGCCAGCAGCTTAGTGGGGCAGGCCCCCGTGTCCCAGTACTTC
CDR3: CASSLVGQAPVSQYF